This T cell receptor (beta chain) was recorded in a study of blood T cells in healthy people across ages. Next came a second PCR, run for roughly 6 to 11 cycles, which used a sample-barcoded 5' primer along with a J-beta primer mix. TCRdb passed the 5' RACE reads through MiXCR, listing each CDR3 protein once. The sample yields about a million distinct CDR3 sequences, roughly 51% seen once. This clonotype was found a few times. This CDR3 is 13 amino acids long. The germline gives CDR1 SQVTM, CDR2 ANQGSEA. Trimming took 5 bases from V and 0 from J, leaving 11 bases between them. Sequences were obtained from blood. The chain employs TRBV29-1 and TRBJ2-7; D gene ambiguous. This receptor was obtained from a woman aged 55-69 years in good health. The CDR3 loop is CSVFAVNSYEQYF. CDR3 nucleotides: TGCAGCGTTTTTGCAGTTAACTCCTACGAGCAGTACTTC.